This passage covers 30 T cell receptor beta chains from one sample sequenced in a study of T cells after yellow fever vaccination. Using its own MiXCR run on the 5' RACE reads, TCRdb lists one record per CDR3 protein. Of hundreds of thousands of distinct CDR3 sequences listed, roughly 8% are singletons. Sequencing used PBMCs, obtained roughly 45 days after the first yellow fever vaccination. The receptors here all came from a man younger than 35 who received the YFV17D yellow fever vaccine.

CDR3 in amino acids: CASSSDLDRTNTEAFF. The DNA for the CDR3 is TGCGCCAGCAGCTCCGACTTGGACAGGACGAACACTGAAGCTTTCTTT. The chain couples TRBV5-1 to TRBJ1-1; the match to TRBD1 covers 7 bases. Germline V lookup: CDR1 SGHRS, CDR2 YFSETQ. This CDR3 spans 16 amino acids. Germline trimming cut 3 bases from V and 1 base from J; bases unmatched to any gene: 9.

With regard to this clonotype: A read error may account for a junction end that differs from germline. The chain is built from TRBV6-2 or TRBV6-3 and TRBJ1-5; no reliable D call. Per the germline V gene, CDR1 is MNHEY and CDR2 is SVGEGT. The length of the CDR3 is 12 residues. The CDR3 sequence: CASASSYHPQHF. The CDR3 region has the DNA TGTGCCAGCGCTTCCTCCTATCACCCCCAGCATTTT.

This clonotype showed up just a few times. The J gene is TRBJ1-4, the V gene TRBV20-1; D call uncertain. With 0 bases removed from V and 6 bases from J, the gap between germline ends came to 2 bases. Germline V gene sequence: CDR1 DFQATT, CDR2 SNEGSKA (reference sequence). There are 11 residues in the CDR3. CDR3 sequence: CSARDHEKLFF. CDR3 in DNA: TGCAGTGCTAGAGACCATGAAAAACTGTTTTTT.

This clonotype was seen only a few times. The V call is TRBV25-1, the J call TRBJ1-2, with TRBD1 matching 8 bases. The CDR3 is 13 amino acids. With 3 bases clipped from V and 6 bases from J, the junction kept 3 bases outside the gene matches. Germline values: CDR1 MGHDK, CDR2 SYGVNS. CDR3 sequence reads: CASSETGVHGYTF. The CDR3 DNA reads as TGTGCCAGCAGTGAGACAGGGGTCCATGGCTACACCTTC.

The CDR3 region has the DNA TGTGCCAGCAGTTACGGGGGGAGCTCCTACAATGAGCAGTTCTTC. Amino acid sequence: CASSYGGSSYNEQFF. The V call is TRBV6-2 or TRBV6-3, the J call TRBJ2-1; TRBD2 is a possible D gene (6 bases). The CDR3 is made up of 15 amino acids. Germline V gene lookup returns CDR1 MNHEY and CDR2 SVGEGT. V was clipped by 2 bases and J by 0 bases, with 8 bases between them.

CDR3 residues: CASSSRGGGETQYF. CDR3 in DNA: TGTGCCAGCAGCTCCCGCGGAGGTGGAGAGACCCAGTACTTC. The V gene is TRBV7-3, the J gene TRBJ2-5, with D possibly TRBD2 on 5 matching bases. This CDR3 spans 14 amino acids. The V gene's germline CDR1 is SGHTA and CDR2 FQGTGA. The V and J ends lost 4 bases and 4 bases respectively, with 13 bases between them.

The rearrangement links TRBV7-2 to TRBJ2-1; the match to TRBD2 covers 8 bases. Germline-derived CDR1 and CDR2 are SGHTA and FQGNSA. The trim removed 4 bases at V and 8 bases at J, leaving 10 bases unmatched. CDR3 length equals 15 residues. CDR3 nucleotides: TGTGCCAGCAGCTCCTTTTCCGGGGGGGCCGATGAGCAGTTCTTC. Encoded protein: CASSSFSGGADEQFF.

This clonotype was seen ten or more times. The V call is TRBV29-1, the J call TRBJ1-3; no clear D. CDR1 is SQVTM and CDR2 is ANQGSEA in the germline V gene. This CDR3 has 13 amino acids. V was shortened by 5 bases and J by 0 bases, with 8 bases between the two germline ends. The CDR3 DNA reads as TGCAGCGTTAAGGCCTTCTCTGGAAACACCATATATTTT. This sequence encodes CSVKAFSGNTIYF. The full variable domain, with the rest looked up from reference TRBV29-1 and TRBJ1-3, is SAVISQKPSRDICQRGTSLTIQCQVDSQVTMMFWYRQQPGQSLTLIATANQGSEATYESGFVIDKFPISRPNLTFSTLTVSNMSPEDSSIYLCSVKAFSGNTIYFGEGSWLTVV.

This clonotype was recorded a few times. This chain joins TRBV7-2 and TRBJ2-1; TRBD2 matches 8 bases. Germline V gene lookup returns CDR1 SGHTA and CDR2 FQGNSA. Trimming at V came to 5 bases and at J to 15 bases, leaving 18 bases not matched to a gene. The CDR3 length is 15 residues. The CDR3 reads CASSNTPPPGTRVFF. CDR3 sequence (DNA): TGTGCCAGCAGCAACACCCCTCCCCCCGGGACTAGGGTGTTCTTC. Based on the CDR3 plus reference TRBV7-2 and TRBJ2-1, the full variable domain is GAGVSQSPSNKVTEKGKDVELRCDPISGHTALYWYRQSLGQGLEFLIYFQGNSAPDKSGLPSDRFSAERTGGSVSTLTIQRTQQEDSAVYLCASSNTPPPGTRVFFGPGTRLTVL.

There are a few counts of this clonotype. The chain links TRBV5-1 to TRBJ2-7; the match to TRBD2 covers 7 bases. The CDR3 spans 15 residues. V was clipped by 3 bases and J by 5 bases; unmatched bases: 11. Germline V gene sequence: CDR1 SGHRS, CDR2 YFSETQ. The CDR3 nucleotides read TGCGCCAGCAGCTGGGGGGGTCAGGGAGGAGACGAGCAGTACTTC. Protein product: CASSWGGQGGDEQYF.

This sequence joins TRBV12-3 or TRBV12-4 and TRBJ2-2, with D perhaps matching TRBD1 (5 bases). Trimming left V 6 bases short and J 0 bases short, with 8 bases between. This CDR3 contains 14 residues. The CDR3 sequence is CASSRVSNTGELFF. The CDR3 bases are TGTGCCAGCAGCAGGGTATCGAACACCGGGGAGCTGTTTTTT.

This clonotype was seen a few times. The chain's CDR3 is CASSHEVDYNEQFF. The CDR3 DNA sequence: TGCGCCAGCAGCCACGAGGTGGACTACAATGAGCAGTTCTTC. The genes are TRBV4-3 and TRBJ2-1; no clear D. The V end lost 3 bases, the J end lost 3 bases, and 9 bases lay between the germline ends. Germline CDR1 is LGHNA and CDR2 is YSLEER. This CDR3 has 14 amino acids.

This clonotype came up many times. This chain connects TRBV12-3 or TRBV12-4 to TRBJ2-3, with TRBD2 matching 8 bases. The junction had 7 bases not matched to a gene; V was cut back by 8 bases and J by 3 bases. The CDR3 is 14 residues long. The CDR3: CASALGGGTDTQYF. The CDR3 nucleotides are TGTGCCAGCGCTCTCGGGGGGGGGACAGATACGCAGTATTTT.

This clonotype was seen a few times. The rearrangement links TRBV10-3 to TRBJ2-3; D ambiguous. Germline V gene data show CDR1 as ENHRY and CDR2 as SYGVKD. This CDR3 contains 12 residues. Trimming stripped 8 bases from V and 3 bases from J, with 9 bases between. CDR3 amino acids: CAISYRTDTQYF. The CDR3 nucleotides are TGTGCCATCTCATATCGGACAGATACGCAGTATTTT.

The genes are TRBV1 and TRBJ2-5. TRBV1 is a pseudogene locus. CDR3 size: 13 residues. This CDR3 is CTSSQCYRETQYF. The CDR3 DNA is TGCACCAGCAGCCAATGTTATCGGGAGACCCAGTACTTC.

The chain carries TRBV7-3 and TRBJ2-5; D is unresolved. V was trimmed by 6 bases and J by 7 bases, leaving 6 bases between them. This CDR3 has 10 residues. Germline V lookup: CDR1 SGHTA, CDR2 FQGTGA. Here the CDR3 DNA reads TGTGCCAGCAGAGAAGGGACCCAGTACTTC. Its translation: CASREGTQYF.

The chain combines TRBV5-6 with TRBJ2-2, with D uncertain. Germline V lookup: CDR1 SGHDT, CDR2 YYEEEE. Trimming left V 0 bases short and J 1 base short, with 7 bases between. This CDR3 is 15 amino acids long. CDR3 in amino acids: CASSLVAGNTGELFF. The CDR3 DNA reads TGTGCCAGCAGCTTGGTTGCAGGGAACACCGGGGAGCTGTTTTTT.

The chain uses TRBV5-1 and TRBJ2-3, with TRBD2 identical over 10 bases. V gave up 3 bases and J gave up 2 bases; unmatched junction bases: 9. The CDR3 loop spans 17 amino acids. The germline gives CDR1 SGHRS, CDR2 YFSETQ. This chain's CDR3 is CASSSTPGLASTDTQYF. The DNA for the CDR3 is TGCGCCAGCAGCTCCACCCCGGGACTAGCGTCCACAGATACGCAGTATTTT. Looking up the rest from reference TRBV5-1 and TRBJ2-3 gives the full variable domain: KAGVTQTPRYLIKTRGQQVTLSCSPISGHRSVSWYQQTPGQGLQFLFEYFSETQRNKGNFPGRFSGRQFSNSRSEMNVSTLELGDSALYLCASSSTPGLASTDTQYFGPGTRLTVL.

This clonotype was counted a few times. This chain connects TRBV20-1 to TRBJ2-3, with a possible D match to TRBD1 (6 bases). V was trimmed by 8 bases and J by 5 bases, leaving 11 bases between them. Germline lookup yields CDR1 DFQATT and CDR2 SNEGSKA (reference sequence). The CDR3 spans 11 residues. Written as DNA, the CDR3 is TGCAGTACTGAACAGGGAGATACGCAGTATTTT. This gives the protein CSTEQGDTQYF.

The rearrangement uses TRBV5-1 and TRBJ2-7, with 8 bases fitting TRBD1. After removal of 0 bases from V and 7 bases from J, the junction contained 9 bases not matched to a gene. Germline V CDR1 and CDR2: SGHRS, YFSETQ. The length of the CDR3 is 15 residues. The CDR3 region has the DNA TGCGCCAGCAGCTTGGTGGCAGGGGGCTGGACGGAGCAGTACTTC. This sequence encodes CASSLVAGGWTEQYF.

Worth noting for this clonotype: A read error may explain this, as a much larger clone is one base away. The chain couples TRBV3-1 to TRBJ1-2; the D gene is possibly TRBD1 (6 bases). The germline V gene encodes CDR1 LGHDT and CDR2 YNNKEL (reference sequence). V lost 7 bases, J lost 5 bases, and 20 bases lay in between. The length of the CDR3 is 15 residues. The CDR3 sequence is CASTHWTVPGYGYTF. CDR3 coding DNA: TGTGCCAGCACCCATTGGACAGTTCCCGGGTATGGCTACACCTTC.

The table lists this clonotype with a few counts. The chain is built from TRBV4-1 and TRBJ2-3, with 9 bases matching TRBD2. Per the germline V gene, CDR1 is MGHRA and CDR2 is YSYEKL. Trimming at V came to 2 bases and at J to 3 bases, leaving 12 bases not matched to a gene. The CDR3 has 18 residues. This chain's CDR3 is CASSQFQRGLARTDTQYF. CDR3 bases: TGCGCCAGCAGCCAATTTCAACGAGGACTAGCGCGGACAGATACGCAGTATTTT.

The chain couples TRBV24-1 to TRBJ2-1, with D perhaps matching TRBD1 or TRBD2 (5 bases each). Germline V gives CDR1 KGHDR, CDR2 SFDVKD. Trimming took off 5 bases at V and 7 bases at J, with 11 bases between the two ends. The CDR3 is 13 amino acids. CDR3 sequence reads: CATSGGRRNEQFF. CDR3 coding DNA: TGTGCCACCAGTGGGGGACGGAGAAATGAGCAGTTCTTC.

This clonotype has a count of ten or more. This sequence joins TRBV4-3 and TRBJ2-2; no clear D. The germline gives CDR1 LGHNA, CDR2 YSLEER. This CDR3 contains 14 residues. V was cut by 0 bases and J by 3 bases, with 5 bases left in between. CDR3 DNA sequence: TGCGCCAGCAGCCAAGAGGCGGACACCGGGGAGCTGTTTTTT. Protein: CASSQEADTGELFF.

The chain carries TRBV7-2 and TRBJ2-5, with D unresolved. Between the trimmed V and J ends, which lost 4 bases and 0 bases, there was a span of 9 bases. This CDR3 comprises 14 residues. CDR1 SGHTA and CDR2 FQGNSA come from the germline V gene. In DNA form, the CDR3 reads TGTGCCAGCAGCTCCCGACACTACCAAGAGACCCAGTACTTC. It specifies CASSSRHYQETQYF.

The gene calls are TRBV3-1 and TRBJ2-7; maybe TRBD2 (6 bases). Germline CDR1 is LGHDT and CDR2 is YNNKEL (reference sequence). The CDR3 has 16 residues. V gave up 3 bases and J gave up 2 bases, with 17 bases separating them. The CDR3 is CASSHTTSSRPYEQYF. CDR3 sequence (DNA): TGTGCCAGCAGCCATACCACTAGCAGTCGTCCCTACGAGCAGTACTTC.

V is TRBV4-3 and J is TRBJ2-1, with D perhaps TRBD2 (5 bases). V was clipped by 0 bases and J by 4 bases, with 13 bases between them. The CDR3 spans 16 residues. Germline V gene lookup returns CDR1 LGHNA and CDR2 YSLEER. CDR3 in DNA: TGCGCCAGCAGCCAAGATTCCAGCGGAGGTTACAATGAGCAGTTCTTC. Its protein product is CASSQDSSGGYNEQFF.

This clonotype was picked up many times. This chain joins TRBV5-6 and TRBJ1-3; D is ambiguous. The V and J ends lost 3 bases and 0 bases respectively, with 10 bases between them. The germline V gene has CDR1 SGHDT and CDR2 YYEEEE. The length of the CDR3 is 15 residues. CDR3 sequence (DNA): TGTGCCAGCAGCTCCCAGTTCTACTCTGGAAACACCATATATTTT. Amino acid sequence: CASSSQFYSGNTIYF.

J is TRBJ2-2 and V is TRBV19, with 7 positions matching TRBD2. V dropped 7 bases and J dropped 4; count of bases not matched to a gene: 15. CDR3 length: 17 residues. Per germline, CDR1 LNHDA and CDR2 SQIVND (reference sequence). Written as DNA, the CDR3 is TGTGCCAGTAAAAGGGCCGGGAGGCAGAGTACCACCGGGGAGCTGTTTTTT. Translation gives CASKRAGRQSTTGELFF.

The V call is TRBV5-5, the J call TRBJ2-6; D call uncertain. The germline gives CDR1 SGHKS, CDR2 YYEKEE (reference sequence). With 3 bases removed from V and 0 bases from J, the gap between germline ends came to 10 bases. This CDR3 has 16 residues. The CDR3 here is CASSSTGASGANVLTF. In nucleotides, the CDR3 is TGTGCCAGCAGCTCCACCGGCGCCTCTGGGGCCAACGTCCTGACTTTC.